The 6 T cell receptor beta chains presented below share a single source sample, sequenced in a study of T cell responses to AZD1222 COVID-19 vaccine. Only in-frame clones appear in the TCRdb table, and some are missing; sequencing was by immunoSEQ multiplex PCR. The sample includes roughly 120,000 clones, 80% to 95% of them seen just once. The sequences come from peripheral blood, collected on day 0 of AZD1222 vaccination. The receptors derive from an adult in good health.

The chain combines TRBV5-1 with TRBJ2-1; TRBD2 agrees at 14 bases. This CDR3 is built from 14 residues. Trimming at V came to 3 bases and at J to 15 bases, leaving 8 bases not matched to a gene. CDR1 and CDR2 (germline): SGHRS, YFSETQ. Here the CDR3 DNA reads TGCGCCAGCAGCTCAGGACTAGCGGGGGGAGGTGTGTTCTTC. Protein: CASSSGLAGGGVFF.

The gene calls are TRBV6-5 and TRBJ1-2; possibly TRBD1 for D (5 bases). The CDR3 is made up of 13 amino acids. V shed 6 bases and J shed 3 bases, with 11 bases lying between them. Per the germline V gene, CDR1 is MNHEY and CDR2 is SVGAGI. CDR3 protein: CASSPTADYGYTF. For the CDR3, the DNA is TGTGCCAGCAGCCCGACAGCGGACTATGGCTACACCTTC.

The CDR3 here is CASSLISGTNYEQYF. The CDR3 bases are TGTGCCAGCAGCTTGATTAGCGGGACTAACTACGAGCAGTACTTC. The chain joins TRBV5-4 to TRBJ2-7; 8 nucleotides line up with TRBD2. The germline V gene has CDR1 SGHNT and CDR2 YYREEE (reference sequence). The CDR3 covers 15 residues. The V segment lost 1 base and the J segment 3 bases; nucleotides outside the gene matches: 6.

A single count supports this clone. The chain recombines TRBV15 with TRBJ2-7; D perhaps matches TRBD1 (5 bases). The CDR3 contains 13 residues. From germline, CDR1 is LNHNV and CDR2 YYDKDF (reference sequence). V lost 0 bases to trimming and J lost 6 bases, with 9 bases between them. DNA for the CDR3: TGTGCCACCAGCAGAGATCCTCAGGGCGAGCAGTACTTC. Amino acids: CATSRDPQGEQYF.

V is TRBV11-2 and J is TRBJ2-3; maybe TRBD2 (5 bases). The germline CDR1 and CDR2 sequences are SGHAT and FQNNGV. Trimming cost V 7 bases and J 4 bases, with 15 bases left between them. CDR3 length: 14 residues. CDR3 loop: CASTRTRNSDTQYF. In nucleotides, the CDR3 is TGTGCCAGCACCCGGACTCGGAATTCAGATACGCAGTATTTT.

This sequence joins TRBV2 and TRBJ1-2; perhaps TRBD1 as D (5 bases). Trimming took 4 bases from V and 4 from J, leaving 19 bases between them. Germline V gene sequence: CDR1 SNHLY, CDR2 FYNNEI. There are 16 residues in the CDR3. The DNA for the CDR3 is TGTGCCAGCAGTGGGCAGGGAGGGATAGGCATCTATGGCTACACCTTC. It specifies CASSGQGGIGIYGYTF.